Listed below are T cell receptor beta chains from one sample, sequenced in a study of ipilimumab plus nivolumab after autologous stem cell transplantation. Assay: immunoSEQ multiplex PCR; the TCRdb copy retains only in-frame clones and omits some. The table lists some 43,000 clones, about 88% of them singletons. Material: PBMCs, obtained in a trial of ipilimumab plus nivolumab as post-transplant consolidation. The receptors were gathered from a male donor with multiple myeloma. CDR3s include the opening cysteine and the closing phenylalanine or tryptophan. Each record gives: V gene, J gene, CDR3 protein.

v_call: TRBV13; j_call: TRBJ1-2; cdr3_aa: CASRPGQVYGYTF
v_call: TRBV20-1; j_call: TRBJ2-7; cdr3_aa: CSARQAAEQYF
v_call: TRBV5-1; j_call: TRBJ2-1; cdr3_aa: CASSPRLAGAGEQFF
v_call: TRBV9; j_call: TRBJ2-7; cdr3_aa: CASSGLAGATYEQYF
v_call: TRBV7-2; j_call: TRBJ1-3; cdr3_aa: CASSVSGNTIYF
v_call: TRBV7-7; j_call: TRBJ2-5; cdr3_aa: CASSPNRGSETQYF
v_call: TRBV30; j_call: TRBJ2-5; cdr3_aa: CAWSGQQGETQYF
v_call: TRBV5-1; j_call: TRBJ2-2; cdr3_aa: CASSLAISSTGELFF
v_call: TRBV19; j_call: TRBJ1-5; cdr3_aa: CASQGQPNQPQHF
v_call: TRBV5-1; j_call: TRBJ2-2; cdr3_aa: CASSLREPGLAVTGELFF
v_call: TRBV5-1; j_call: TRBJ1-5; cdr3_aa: CASSLDRASNQPQHF
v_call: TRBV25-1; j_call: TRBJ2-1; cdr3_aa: CASRGDLGKGSYNEQFF
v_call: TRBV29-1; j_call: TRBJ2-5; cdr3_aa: CSVEEGSGGVRETQYF
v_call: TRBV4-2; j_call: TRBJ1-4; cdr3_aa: CASSQVETTTNEKLFF
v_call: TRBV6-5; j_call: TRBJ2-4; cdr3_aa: CASSSPSSALSDIQYF
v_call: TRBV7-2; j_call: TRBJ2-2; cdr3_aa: CASSLNQLAGVSNTGELFF
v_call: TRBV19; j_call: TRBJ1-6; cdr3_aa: CASSIVGTPLHF
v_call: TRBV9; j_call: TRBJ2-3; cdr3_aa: CASTRTGGPDTQYF
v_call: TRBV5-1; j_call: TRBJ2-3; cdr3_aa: CASSPETGGRADTQYF
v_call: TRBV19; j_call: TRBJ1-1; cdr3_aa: CASNPSGGTEAFF
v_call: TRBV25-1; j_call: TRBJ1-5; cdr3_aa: CASSEYGAGDQPQHF
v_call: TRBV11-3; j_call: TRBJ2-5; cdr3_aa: CASSLKGPKGTQYF
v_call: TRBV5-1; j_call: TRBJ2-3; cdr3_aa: CASSLGGSNTQYF
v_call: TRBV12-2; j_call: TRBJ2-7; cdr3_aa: CASRFPGNEQYF
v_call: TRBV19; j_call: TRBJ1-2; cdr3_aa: CASSGGQGLVGYTF
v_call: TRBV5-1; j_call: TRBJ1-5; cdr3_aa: CASSLVGGASNQPQHF
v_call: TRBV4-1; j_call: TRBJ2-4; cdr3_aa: CASSQLGPGGKNIQYF
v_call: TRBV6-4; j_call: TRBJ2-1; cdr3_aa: CASSDISGYRNEQFF